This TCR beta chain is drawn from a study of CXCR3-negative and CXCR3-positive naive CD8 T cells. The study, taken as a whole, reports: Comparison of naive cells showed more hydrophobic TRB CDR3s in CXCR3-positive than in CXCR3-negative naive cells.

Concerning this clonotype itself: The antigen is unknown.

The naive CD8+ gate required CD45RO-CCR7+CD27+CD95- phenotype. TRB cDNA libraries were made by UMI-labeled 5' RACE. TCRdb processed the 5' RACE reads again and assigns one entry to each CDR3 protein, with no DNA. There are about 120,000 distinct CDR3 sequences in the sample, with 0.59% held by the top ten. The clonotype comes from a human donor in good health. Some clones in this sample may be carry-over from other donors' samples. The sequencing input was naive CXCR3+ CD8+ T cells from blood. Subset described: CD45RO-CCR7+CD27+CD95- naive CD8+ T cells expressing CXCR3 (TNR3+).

CDR3 sequence reads: CASSLDRGAAHTQYF. This chain joins TRBV28 and TRBJ2-3; TCRdb gives TRBD1 as the D gene, but with no DNA this cannot be confirmed. The CDR3 runs 15 residues. Germline-derived CDR1 and CDR2 are MDHEN and SYDVKM.